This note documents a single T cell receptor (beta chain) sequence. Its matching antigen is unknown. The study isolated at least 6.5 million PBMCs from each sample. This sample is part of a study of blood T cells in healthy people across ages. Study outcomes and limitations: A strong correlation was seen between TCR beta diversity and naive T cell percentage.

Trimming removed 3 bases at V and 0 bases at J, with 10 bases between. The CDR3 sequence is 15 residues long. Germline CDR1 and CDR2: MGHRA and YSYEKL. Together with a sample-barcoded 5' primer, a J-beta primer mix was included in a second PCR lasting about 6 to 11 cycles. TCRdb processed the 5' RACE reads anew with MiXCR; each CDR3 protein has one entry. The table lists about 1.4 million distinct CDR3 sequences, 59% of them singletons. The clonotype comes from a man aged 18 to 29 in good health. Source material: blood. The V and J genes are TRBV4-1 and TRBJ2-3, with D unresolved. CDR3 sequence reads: CASSHGRKSTDTQYF. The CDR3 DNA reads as TGCGCCAGCAGCCACGGACGGAAAAGCACAGATACGCAGTATTTT.